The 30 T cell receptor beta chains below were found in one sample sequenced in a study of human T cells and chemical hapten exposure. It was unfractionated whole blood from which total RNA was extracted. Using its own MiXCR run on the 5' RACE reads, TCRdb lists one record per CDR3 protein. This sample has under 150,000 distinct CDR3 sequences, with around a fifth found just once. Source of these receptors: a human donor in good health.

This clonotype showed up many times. CDR3 DNA: TGCGCCAGCAGCGTCATCGTAAGGAAGACAGGGGACGGCTACACCTTC. Amino acid sequence: CASSVIVRKTGDGYTF. V and J are TRBV5-1 and TRBJ1-2, with 8 positions matching TRBD1. Germline CDR1 reads SGHRS; CDR2 reads YFSETQ. J was trimmed by 8 bases and V by 4 bases; bases with no gene match: 16. The CDR3 consists of 16 residues.

CDR3: CASSSDGKNQPQHF. The CDR3 DNA sequence: TGTGCCAGCAGTTCGGACGGAAAAAATCAGCCCCAGCATTTT. The chain joins TRBV12-3 or TRBV12-4 to TRBJ1-5, with D uncertain. The CDR3 consists of 14 residues. Trimming stripped 4 bases from V and 4 bases from J, with 11 bases between.

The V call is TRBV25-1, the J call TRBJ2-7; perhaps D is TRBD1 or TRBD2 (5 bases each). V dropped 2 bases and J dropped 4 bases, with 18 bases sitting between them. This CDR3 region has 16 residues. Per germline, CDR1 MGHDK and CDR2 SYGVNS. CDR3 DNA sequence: TGTGCCAGCAGTGAAAACACAGCATTGAGGGGATACGAGCAGTACTTC. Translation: CASSENTALRGYEQYF.

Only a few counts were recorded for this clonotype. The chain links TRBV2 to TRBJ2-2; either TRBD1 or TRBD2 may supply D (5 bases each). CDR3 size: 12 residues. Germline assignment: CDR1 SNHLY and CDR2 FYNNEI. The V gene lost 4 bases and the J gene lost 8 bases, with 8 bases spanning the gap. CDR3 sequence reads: CASSGGLGELFF. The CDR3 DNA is TGTGCCAGCAGTGGGGGGTTAGGGGAGCTGTTTTTT.

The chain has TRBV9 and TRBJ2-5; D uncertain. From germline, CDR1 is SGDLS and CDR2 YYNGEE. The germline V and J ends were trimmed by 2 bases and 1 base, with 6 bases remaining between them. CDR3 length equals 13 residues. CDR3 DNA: TGTGCCAGCAGCGTGGCCTCCCAAGAGACCCAGTACTTC. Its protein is CASSVASQETQYF.

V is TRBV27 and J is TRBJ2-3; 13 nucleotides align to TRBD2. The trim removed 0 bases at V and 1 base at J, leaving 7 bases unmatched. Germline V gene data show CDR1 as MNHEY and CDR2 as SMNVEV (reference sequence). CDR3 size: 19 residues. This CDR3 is CASSLSRTSGRLGTDTQYF. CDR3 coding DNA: TGTGCCAGCAGTTTATCGCGGACTAGCGGGAGACTGGGCACAGATACGCAGTATTTT.

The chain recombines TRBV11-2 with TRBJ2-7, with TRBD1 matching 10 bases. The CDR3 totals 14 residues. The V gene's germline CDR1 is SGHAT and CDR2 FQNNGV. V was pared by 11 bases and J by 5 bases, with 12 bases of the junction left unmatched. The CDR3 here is CALNPRDRGHEQYF. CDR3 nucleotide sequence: TGTGCCCTCAATCCGCGGGACAGGGGCCACGAGCAGTACTTC.

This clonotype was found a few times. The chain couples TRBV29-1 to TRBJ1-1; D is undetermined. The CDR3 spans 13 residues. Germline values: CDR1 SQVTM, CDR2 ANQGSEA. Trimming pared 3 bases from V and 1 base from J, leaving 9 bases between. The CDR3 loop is CSVEGRSNTEAFF. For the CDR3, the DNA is TGCAGCGTTGAGGGCAGATCGAACACTGAAGCTTTCTTT.

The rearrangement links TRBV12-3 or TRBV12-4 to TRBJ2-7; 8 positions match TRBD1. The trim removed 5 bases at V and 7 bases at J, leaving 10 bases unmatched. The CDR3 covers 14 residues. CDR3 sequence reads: CASSPRTGWNEQYF. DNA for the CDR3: TGTGCCAGCAGTCCACGGACAGGGTGGAATGAGCAGTACTTC.

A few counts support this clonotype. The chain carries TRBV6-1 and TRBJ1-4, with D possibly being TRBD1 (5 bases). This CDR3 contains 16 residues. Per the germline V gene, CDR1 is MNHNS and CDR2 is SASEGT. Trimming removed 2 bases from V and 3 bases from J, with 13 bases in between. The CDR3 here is CASSEYGHRANEKLFF. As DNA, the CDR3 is TGTGCCAGCAGTGAATATGGACATCGAGCTAATGAAAAACTGTTTTTT.

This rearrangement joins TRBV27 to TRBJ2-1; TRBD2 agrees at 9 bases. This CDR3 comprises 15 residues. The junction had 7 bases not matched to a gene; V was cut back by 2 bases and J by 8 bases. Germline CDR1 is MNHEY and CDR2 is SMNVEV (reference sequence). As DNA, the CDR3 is TGTGCCAGCAGTTTAGGGACTAGCACGGGCGATGAGCAGTTCTTC. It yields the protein CASSLGTSTGDEQFF.

The CDR3 loop reads CASMGQSSYNSPLHF. Here the CDR3 DNA reads TGTGCCAGCATGGGGCAGAGCTCCTATAATTCACCCCTCCACTTT. The genes are TRBV27 and TRBJ1-6; tentatively, D is TRBD1 (5 bases). CDR1 MNHEY and CDR2 SMNVEV come from the germline V gene (reference sequence). The germline V and J ends were trimmed by 7 bases and 0 bases, with 10 bases remaining between them. The CDR3 is 15 residues long.

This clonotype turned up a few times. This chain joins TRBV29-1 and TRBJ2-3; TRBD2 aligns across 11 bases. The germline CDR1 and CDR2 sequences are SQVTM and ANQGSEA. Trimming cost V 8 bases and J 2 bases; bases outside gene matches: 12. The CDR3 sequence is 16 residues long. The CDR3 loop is CSHRWVGLADTDTQYF. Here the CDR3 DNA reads TGCAGCCATCGGTGGGTGGGACTAGCGGACACAGATACGCAGTATTTT.

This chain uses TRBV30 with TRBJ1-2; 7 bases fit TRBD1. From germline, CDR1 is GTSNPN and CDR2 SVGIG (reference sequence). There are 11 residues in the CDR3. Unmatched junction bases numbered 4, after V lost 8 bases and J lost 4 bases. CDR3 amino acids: CAGTVTYGYTF. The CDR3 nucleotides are TGTGCCGGGACAGTTACCTATGGCTACACCTTC.

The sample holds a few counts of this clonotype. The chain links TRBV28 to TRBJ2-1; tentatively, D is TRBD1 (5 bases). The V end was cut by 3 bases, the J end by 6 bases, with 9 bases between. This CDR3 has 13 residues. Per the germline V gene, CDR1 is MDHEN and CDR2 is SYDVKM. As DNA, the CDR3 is TGTGCCAGCAGTTTGCAGGGCGGCAATGAGCAGTTCTTC. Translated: CASSLQGGNEQFF.

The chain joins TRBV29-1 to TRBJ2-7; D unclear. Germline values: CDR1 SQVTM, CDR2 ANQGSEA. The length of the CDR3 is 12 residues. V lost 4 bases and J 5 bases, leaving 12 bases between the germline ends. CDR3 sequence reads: CSVGWGPNEQYF. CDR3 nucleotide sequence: TGCAGCGTTGGTTGGGGTCCCAACGAGCAGTACTTC.

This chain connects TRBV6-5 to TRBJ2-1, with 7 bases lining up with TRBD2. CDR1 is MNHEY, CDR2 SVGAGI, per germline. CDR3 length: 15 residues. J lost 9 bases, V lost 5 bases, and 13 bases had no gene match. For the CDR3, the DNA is TGTGCCAGCAGTCCACGGGCGGGCGGGAGAGGTGAGCAGTTCTTC. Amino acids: CASSPRAGGRGEQFF.

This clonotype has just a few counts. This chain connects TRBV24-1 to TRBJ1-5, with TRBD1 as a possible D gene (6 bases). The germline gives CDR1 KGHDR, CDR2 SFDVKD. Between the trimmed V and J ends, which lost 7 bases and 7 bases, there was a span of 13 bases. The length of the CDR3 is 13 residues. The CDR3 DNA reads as TGTGCCACCAGAGGACAGCTGGACCAGCCCCAGCATTTT. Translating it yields CATRGQLDQPQHF.

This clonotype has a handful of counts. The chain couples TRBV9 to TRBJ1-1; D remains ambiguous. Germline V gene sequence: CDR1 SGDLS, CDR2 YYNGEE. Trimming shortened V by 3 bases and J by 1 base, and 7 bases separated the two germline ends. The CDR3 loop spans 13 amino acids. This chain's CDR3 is CASSGIGNTEAFF. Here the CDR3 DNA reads TGTGCCAGCAGCGGAATAGGGAACACTGAAGCTTTCTTT.

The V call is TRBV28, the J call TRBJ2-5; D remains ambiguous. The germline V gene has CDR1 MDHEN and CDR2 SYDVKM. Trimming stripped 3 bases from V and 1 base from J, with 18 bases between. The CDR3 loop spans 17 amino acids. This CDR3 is CASSLGRPGLTQETQYF. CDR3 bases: TGTGCCAGCAGTTTGGGTCGCCCAGGTCTGACCCAAGAGACCCAGTACTTC. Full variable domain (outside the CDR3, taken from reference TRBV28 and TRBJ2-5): DVKVTQSSRYLVKRTGEKVFLECVQDMDHENMFWYRQDPGLGLRLIYFSYDVKMKEKGDIPEGYSVSREKKERFSLILESASTNQTSMYLCASSLGRPGLTQETQYFGPGTRLLVL.

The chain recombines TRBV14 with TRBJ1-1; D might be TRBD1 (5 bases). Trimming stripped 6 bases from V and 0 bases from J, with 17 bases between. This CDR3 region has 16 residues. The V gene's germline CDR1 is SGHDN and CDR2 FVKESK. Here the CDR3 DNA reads TGTGCCAGCAGTTACAGGTCCCCTCTCATGAACACTGAAGCTTTCTTT. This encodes CASSYRSPLMNTEAFF.

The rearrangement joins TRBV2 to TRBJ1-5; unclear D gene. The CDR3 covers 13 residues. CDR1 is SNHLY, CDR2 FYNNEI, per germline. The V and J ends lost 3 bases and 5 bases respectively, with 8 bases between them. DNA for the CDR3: TGTGCCAGCAGTGATGGGATCTATCAGCCCCAGCATTTT. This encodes CASSDGIYQPQHF.

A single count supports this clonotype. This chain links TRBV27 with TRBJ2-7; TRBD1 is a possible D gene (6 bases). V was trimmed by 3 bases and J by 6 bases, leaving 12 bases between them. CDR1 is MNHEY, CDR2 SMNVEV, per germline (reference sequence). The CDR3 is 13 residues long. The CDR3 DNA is TGTGCCAGCAGTTTTACAGGGTTTACCGAGCAGTACTTC. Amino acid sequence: CASSFTGFTEQYF.

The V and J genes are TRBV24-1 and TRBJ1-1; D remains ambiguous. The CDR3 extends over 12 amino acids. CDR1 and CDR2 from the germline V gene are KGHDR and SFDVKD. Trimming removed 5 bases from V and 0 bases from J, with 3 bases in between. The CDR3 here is CATSGLNTEAFF. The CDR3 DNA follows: TGTGCCACCAGTGGACTGAACACTGAAGCTTTCTTT.

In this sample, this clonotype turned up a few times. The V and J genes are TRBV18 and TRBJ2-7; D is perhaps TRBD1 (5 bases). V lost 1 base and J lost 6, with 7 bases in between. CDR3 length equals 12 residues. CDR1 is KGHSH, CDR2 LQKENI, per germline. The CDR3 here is CASSPQGPEQYF. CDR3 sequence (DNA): TGTGCCAGCTCACCACAGGGGCCCGAGCAGTACTTC.

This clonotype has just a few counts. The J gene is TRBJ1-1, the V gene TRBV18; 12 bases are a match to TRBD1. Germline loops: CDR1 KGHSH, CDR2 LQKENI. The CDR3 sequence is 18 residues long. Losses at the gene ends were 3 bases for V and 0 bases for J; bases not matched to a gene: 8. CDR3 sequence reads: CASSPLTGTGGLNTEAFF. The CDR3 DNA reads TGTGCCAGCTCACCTTTGACCGGGACAGGGGGCTTGAACACTGAAGCTTTCTTT.

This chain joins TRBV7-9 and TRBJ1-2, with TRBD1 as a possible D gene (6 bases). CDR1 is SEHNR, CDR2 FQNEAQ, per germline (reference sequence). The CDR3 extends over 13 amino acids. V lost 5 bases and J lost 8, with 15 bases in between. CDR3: CASSKGGQGGYTF. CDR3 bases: TGTGCCAGCAGCAAAGGGGGTCAAGGAGGCTACACCTTC.

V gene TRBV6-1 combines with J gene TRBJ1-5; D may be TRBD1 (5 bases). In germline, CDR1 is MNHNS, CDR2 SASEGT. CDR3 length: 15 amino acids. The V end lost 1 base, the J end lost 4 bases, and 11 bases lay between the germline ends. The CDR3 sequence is CASSEGSGINQPQHF. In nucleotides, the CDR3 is TGTGCCAGCAGTGAAGGGTCAGGGATAAATCAGCCCCAGCATTTT.

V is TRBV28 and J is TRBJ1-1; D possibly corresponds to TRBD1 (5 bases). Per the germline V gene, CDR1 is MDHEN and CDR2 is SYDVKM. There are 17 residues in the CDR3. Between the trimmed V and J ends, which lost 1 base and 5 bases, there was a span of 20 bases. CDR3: CASSLFLTGDLSTEAFF. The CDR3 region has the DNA TGTGCCAGCAGTTTATTCCTTACAGGAGACCTCTCAACTGAAGCTTTCTTT.

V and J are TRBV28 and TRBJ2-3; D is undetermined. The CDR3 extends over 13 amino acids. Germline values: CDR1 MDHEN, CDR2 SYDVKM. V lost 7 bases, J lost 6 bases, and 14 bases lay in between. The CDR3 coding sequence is TGTGCCAGCAACCGGTTTTCGCGCGATACGCAGTATTTT. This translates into CASNRFSRDTQYF.